Presented here are 19 T cell receptor beta chains from one specimen sequenced in a study of blood T cell repertoires in COVID-19. TCRdb keeps only in-frame clones here, not all; method: immunoSEQ multiplex PCR. The table records roughly 57,000 clones, about 76% of them present only once. Sequencing was done on a sample of peripheral blood. All receptors come from a man between 65 and 85 years old with active or convalescent COVID-19.

This clone has only a few counts. The chain carries TRBV4-1 and TRBJ1-2, with 9 bases that match TRBD1. CDR1 and CDR2 from the germline V gene are MGHRA and YSYEKL. The CDR3 loop spans 18 amino acids. The V and J ends lost 3 bases and 5 bases, in that order; junction bases with no gene match: 16. The CDR3 DNA is TGCGCCAGCAGCCAGCCTTTAGGGGACAGGGCCACTTTTTATGGCTACACCTTC. Its translation is CASSQPLGDRATFYGYTF.

The rearrangement links TRBV3-1 (or the pseudogene TRBV3-2) to TRBJ2-1, with TRBD2 matching over 12 bases. After removal of 1 base from V and 8 bases from J, the junction contained 3 bases not matched to a gene. This CDR3 has 15 residues. Germline V lookup: CDR1 LGHDT, CDR2 YNNKEL (reference sequence). The CDR3 region has the DNA TGTGCCAGCAGCCAAGGGCTAGCGGGGGGGCATGAGCAGTTCTTC. Amino acids: CASSQGLAGGHEQFF.

V and J are TRBV5-6 and TRBJ2-7; tentatively, D is TRBD2 (6 bases). CDR3 length: 13 amino acids. Germline V CDR1 and CDR2: SGHDT, YYEEEE. With 5 bases removed from V and 3 bases from J, the gap between germline ends came to 12 bases. CDR3 residues: CASRGGAGYEQYF. CDR3 nucleotide sequence: TGTGCCAGCAGGGGAGGAGCGGGCTACGAGCAGTACTTC.

The genes are TRBV30 and TRBJ1-2, with D tentatively TRBD1 (6 bases). The V gene's germline CDR1 is GTSNPN and CDR2 SVGIG (reference sequence). The CDR3 totals 13 residues. Trimming cost V 4 bases and J 8 bases, with 17 bases left between them. CDR3 loop: CAWKGTGRRGYTF. CDR3 DNA: TGTGCCTGGAAAGGTACAGGGCGGCGGGGCTACACCTTC.

This sequence joins TRBV7-9 and TRBJ2-1, with 10 bases lining up with TRBD2. Germline assignment: CDR1 SEHNR and CDR2 FQNEAQ (reference sequence). The CDR3 spans 15 residues. The ends lost 5 bases at V and 4 bases at J; junction bases unmatched: 5. CDR3 in amino acids: CASSPSGGGYNEQFF. CDR3 in DNA: TGTGCCAGCAGCCCTAGCGGGGGAGGGTACAATGAGCAGTTCTTC.

The chain carries TRBV19 and TRBJ1-1; TRBD1 aligns across 7 bases. The CDR3 spans 15 residues. Germline-derived CDR1 and CDR2 are LNHDA and SQIVND (reference sequence). Trimming took 2 bases from V and 6 from J; bases not matched to a gene: 9. CDR3: CASSISSSRGAEAFF. CDR3 sequence (DNA): TGTGCCAGTAGTATAAGTTCGTCCAGGGGGGCTGAAGCTTTCTTT.

This clone is a singleton in its sample. The rearrangement links TRBV7-9 to TRBJ1-6; TRBD1 aligns across 11 bases. Germline loops: CDR1 SEHNR, CDR2 FQNEAQ (reference sequence). V shed 1 base, J shed 10 bases, and the junction held 0 bases outside the gene matches. The CDR3 is 14 amino acids. CDR3 nucleotide sequence: TGTGCCAGCAGCTTAGGGACAGGGGGCTCACCCCTCCACTTT. It encodes CASSLGTGGSPLHF.

The chain joins TRBV12-5 to TRBJ1-4; D uncertain. Trimming cost V 1 base and J 5 bases, with 14 bases left between them. CDR1 is LGHNT, CDR2 FRNRAP, per germline. The CDR3 spans 16 residues. The CDR3 DNA reads as TGTGCTAGTGGTTTGGGGTCGGAGCTATCGAATGAAAAACTGTTTTTT. Its translation is CASGLGSELSNEKLFF.

The chain couples TRBV6-5 to TRBJ2-3, with a possible D match to TRBD2 (5 bases). Germline loops: CDR1 MNHEY, CDR2 SVGAGI. V dropped 11 bases and J dropped 3 bases, with 9 bases sitting between them. This CDR3 has 11 residues. The CDR3 DNA is TGTGCCGTCGGGAAGACAGATACGCAGTATTTT. It specifies CAVGKTDTQYF.

The V call is TRBV7-9, the J call TRBJ2-7; perhaps TRBD1 as D (5 bases). The germline V gene encodes CDR1 SEHNR and CDR2 FQNEAQ (reference sequence). The V gene lost 7 bases and the J gene lost 2 bases, with 15 bases spanning the gap. The CDR3 length is 14 residues. The CDR3 coding sequence is TGTGCCAGCACCCCCAGGGTTGTCCCCTACGAGCAGTACTTC. Amino acids: CASTPRVVPYEQYF.

The rearrangement joins TRBV6-6 to TRBJ1-6; the D gene is possibly TRBD1 (5 bases). V lost 5 bases and J 5 bases, leaving 13 bases between the germline ends. There are 15 residues in the CDR3. Germline values: CDR1 MNHNY, CDR2 SVGAGI (reference sequence). The CDR3 sequence is CASSTRDSHNSPLHF. CDR3 bases: TGTGCCAGCAGTACCCGGGACTCACATAATTCACCCCTCCACTTT.

In DNA, the CDR3 is TGTGCCTGGAGTTTTATAAATACGCAGTATTTT. Translating it yields CAWSFINTQYF. J is TRBJ2-3 and V is TRBV30; D is ambiguous. Trimming removed 2 bases from V and 7 bases from J, with 7 bases in between. Germline V gene lookup returns CDR1 GTSNPN and CDR2 SVGIG (reference sequence). The CDR3 is made up of 11 amino acids.

The chain couples TRBV7-8 to TRBJ2-1; 11 positions match TRBD2. The length of the CDR3 is 15 residues. Germline-derived CDR1 and CDR2 are SGHVS and FQNEAQ. With 1 base clipped from V and 9 bases from J, the junction kept 5 bases outside the gene matches. The CDR3 DNA reads as TGTGCCAGCAGCTTAGTCACTAGCGGGAGTGCTGAGCAGTTCTTC. Translation: CASSLVTSGSAEQFF.

The gene calls are TRBV4-1 and TRBJ1-2, with a weak D call TRBD1 (5 bases). The CDR3 has 14 amino acids. V was shortened by 3 bases and J by 4 bases, with 12 bases between the two germline ends. Germline V CDR1 and CDR2: MGHRA, YSYEKL. The CDR3 protein is CASSHQGRSYGYTF. CDR3 coding DNA: TGCGCCAGCAGCCATCAGGGCCGGAGCTATGGCTACACCTTC.

The chain couples TRBV10-3 to TRBJ1-2; D is ambiguous. Trimming took off 1 base at V and 4 bases at J, with 10 bases between the two ends. CDR1 and CDR2 (germline): ENHRY, SYGVKD. The CDR3 spans 14 residues. CDR3 sequence (DNA): TGTGCCATCAGTGAGTGGTCCGGGAGCTATGGCTACACCTTC. Protein: CAISEWSGSYGYTF.

The chain carries TRBV2 and TRBJ2-1; tentative D call: TRBD1 (5 bases). CDR1 is SNHLY and CDR2 is FYNNEI in the germline V gene. CDR3 length: 13 residues. V was trimmed by 6 bases and J by 3 bases, leaving 9 bases between them. In DNA form, the CDR3 reads TGTGCCAGCAGCGACGACAGCTACAATGAGCAGTTCTTC. Translated, it gives CASSDDSYNEQFF.

The chain recombines TRBV6-5 with TRBJ1-6; no clear D gene. This CDR3 contains 12 residues. Trimming removed 6 bases at V and 8 bases at J, with 8 bases between. Germline V gene sequence: CDR1 MNHEY, CDR2 SVGAGI. CDR3 amino acids: CASRLVDSPLHF. The CDR3 region has the DNA TGTGCCAGCAGACTGGTCGATTCACCCCTCCACTTT.

A single count supports this clone. The chain joins TRBV5-1 to TRBJ2-1; 12 bases fit TRBD2. Per the germline V gene, CDR1 is SGHRS and CDR2 is YFSETQ. The CDR3 runs to 14 residues. After removal of 6 bases from V and 8 bases from J, the junction contained 6 bases not matched to a gene. The CDR3 DNA follows: TGCGCCAGCACTAGCGGGGGGGACCTCTATGAGCAGTTCTTC. Its protein product is CASTSGGDLYEQFF.

This rearrangement joins TRBV29-1 to TRBJ1-4, with 7 bases that match TRBD1. This CDR3 has 13 amino acids. Germline trimming cut 4 bases from V and 7 bases from J; bases unmatched to any gene: 6. CDR1 and CDR2 from the germline V gene are SQVTM and ANQGSEA. The CDR3 sequence is CSVARQGSEKLFF. In nucleotides, the CDR3 is TGCAGCGTTGCCCGACAGGGCTCTGAAAAACTGTTTTTT.